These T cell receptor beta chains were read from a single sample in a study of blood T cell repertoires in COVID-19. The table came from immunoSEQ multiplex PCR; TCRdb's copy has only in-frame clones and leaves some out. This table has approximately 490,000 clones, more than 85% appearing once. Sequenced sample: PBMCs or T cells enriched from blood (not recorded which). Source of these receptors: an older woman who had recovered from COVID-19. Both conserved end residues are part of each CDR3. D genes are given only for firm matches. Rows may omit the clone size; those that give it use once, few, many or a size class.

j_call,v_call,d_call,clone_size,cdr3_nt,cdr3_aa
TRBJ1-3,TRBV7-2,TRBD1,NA,TGTGCCAGCAGCCCCGGGACAGGGAACACCATATATTTT,CASSPGTGNTIYF
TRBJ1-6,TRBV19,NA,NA,TGTGCCAGTAGCGCGTGGAGCTTTAATTCACCCCTCCACTTT,CASSAWSFNSPLHF
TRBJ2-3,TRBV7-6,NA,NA,TGTGCCAGCAGCTTAGACTTAGAAATGGCGCAGTATTTT,CASSLDLEMAQYF
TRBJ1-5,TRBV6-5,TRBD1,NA,TGTGCCAGCAGTTACTCGACAGGGAACAATCAGCCCCAGCATTTT,CASSYSTGNNQPQHF
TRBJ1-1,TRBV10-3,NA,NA,TGTGCCATCAGTGAAGGGGCGTTCATGAACACTGAAGCTTTCTTT,CAISEGAFMNTEAFF
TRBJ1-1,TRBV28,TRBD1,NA,TGTGCCAGCAGTCTTGACAGGGGCCCAAGGAACACTGAAGCTTTCTTT,CASSLDRGPRNTEAFF
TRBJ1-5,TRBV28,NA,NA,TGTGCCAGCAGTTTATCGGCAGGATTCAATCAGCCCCAGCATTTT,CASSLSAGFNQPQHF
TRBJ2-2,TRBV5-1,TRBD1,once,TGCGCCAGCAGCTTAGGGGGCATAAACACCGGGGAGCTGTTTTTT,CASSLGGINTGELFF
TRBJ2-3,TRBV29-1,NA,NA,TGCAGCGTTGCAATGGGGCTCCGCACAGATACGCAGTATTTT,CSVAMGLRTDTQYF
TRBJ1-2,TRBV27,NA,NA,TGTGCCAGCACTCCCCTAGGGGGGGGCTCTAACTATGGCTACACCTTC,CASTPLGGGSNYGYTF
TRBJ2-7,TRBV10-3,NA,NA,TGTGCCATCAGTGAGTCGAAAGGGGGCTCCTACGAGCAGTACTTC,CAISESKGGSYEQYF
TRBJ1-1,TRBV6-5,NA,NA,TGTGCCAGCAGGCAACAGGGACCGAACACTGAAGCTTTCTTT,CASRQQGPNTEAFF
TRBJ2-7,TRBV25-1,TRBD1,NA,TGTGCCAGCAGTGAATCCTGGAAGGGGGCGGACGAGCAGTACTTC,CASSESWKGADEQYF
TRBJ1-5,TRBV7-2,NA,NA,TGTGCCAGCAGCTTAGGAGGATCAGGGGCGGGTCAGCCCCAGCATTTT,CASSLGGSGAGQPQHF
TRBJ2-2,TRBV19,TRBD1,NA,TGTGCCAGTAGGCACAGGGGGCTCGGCACCGGGGAGCTGTTTTTT,CASRHRGLGTGELFF
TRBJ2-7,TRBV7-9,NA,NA,TGTGCCAGCAGCTTAGGTGCGGGGCGGTTCTACGAGCAGTACTTC,CASSLGAGRFYEQYF
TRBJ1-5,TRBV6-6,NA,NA,TGTGCCAGCAGTTACTCGAGTCAGGGAAATCAGCCCCAGCATTTT,CASSYSSQGNQPQHF
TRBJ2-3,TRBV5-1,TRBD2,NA,TGCGCCAGCAGCTTGGGGCCGGGACTAGCGGGGGGGATGTTCCCAGATACGCAGTATTTT,CASSLGPGLAGGMFPDTQYF
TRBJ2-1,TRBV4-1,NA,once,TGCGCCAGCAGCCCCCCGGGTAGCCCCCACAATGAGCAGTTCTTC,CASSPPGSPHNEQFF
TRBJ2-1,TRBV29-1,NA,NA,TGCAGCGTTGAAACGCGGAACAATGAGCAGTTCTTC,CSVETRNNEQFF
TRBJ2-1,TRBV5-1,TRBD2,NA,TGCGCCAGCAGCCCGGCCCTAGCGGGGGTTTACAATGAGCAGTTCTTC,CASSPALAGVYNEQFF
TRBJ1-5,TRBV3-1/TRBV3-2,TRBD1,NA,TGTGCCAGCAGCCTACAGGGGAGCCAGCCCCAGCATTTT,CASSLQGSQPQHF